One sample yielded the 31 T cell receptor beta chains listed below, sequenced in a study of regulatory T cells in long-lasting Graves disease. Time point meaning: newly diagnosed GD, antithyroid drugs for less than 3 months. From RNA extracted from PBMCs, the TCR library was made. Building of the TCR beta libraries involved iRepertoire HTBI primers and Arm-PCR of CDR3 regions. TCRdb used MiXCR to reprocess the multiplex PCR reads, holding one entry per CDR3 protein. Found here are about 400,000 distinct CDR3 sequences, 16% of them singletons; the top ten hold just over 20%. These same data were also listed under a study on T cells in Graves' hyperthyroidism and ophthalmopathy.

The sequenced sample was peripheral blood mononuclear cells (PBMCs), obtained at new diagnosis, from a patient treated with antithyroid drugs. The receptor source for this set is a woman aged 18-35 years with Graves disease.

The chain employs TRBV4-2 and TRBJ2-1, with 8 bases matching TRBD2. Germline CDR1 reads LGHNA; CDR2 reads YNFKEQ. This CDR3 has 15 residues. The V gene end was trimmed by 3 bases and the J gene end by 3 bases; junction bases not matched to a gene: 4. The CDR3 loop reads CASSQLRGDYNEQFF. The CDR3 DNA reads TGTGCCAGCAGCCAGCTGCGGGGGGACTACAATGAGCAGTTCTTC.

This clonotype has ten or more counts. The rearrangement uses TRBV7-2 and TRBJ2-6; 7 bases map to TRBD1. The CDR3 spans 17 residues. With 5 bases clipped from V and 2 bases from J, the junction kept 9 bases outside the gene matches. CDR1 and CDR2 from the germline V gene are SGHTA and FQGNSA. The CDR3, as DNA: TGTGCCAGCAGCCCATGGCAGGGGGATCCTGGGGCCAACGTCCTGACTTTC. It yields the protein CASSPWQGDPGANVLTF.

Regarding this clonotype: This likely stems from a read error, as it lies one base from a far larger clone. The chain joins TRBV11-3 to TRBJ2-7; 10 bases are shared with TRBD1. Germline CDR1 and CDR2: SGHNT and YENEEA. CDR3 size: 15 residues. V gave up 5 bases and J gave up 3 bases; unmatched junction bases: 7. The CDR3, as DNA: TGTGCCAGCAGCCAGACAGGGGGCGGAGTCTACGAGCAGTACTTC. It specifies CASSQTGGGVYEQYF.

This clonotype was seen many times. The V call is TRBV6-1, the J call TRBJ2-5, with D perhaps being TRBD1 or TRBD2 (5 bases each). CDR1 and CDR2 from the germline V gene are MNHNS and SASEGT. The CDR3 is made up of 22 amino acids. Between the trimmed V and J ends, which lost 2 bases and 5 bases, there was a span of 36 bases. The CDR3 spells CASSEFPQMVSVGHLRGETQYF. The CDR3 DNA reads TGTGCCAGCAGTGAATTCCCCCAGATGGTCTCCGTTGGACACTTACGAGGGGAGACCCAGTACTTC.

Details on this clonotype: This may come from a read error, since a much larger clone is one base off. This chain uses TRBV2 with TRBJ2-5; unclear D gene. Trimming took off 7 bases at V and 4 bases at J, with 16 bases between the two ends. The CDR3 totals 14 residues. Germline CDR1 is SNHLY and CDR2 is FYNNEI. CDR3 DNA sequence: TGTGCCAGCAACGGACGGACCACCCGAGAGACCCAGTACTTC. This sequence encodes CASNGRTTRETQYF.

In its sample, this clonotype was seen many times. The chain recombines TRBV6-2 or TRBV6-3 with TRBJ2-1, with 10 bases lining up with TRBD2. Trimming took 5 bases from V and 9 from J; bases not matched to a gene: 7. The CDR3 totals 14 residues. Germline assignment: CDR1 MNHEY and CDR2 SVGEGT. CDR3 sequence: CASSVASGGTEQFF. CDR3 DNA sequence: TGTGCCAGCAGTGTGGCTAGCGGGGGAACTGAGCAGTTCTTC.

Of note for this clonotype: This may be a read error, as it is one base from a much larger clone. The rearrangement joins TRBV20-1 to TRBJ2-4, with 11 bases lining up with TRBD2. Germline V lookup: CDR1 DFQATT, CDR2 SNEGSKA (reference sequence). J was trimmed by 13 bases and V by 0 bases; bases with no gene match: 14. This CDR3 is built from 16 residues. The CDR3 coding sequence is TGCAGTGCTAGAGATCGGTCTAGCGGGAGGTTCAATGAGCAGTACTTC. Translation gives CSARDRSSGRFNEQYF.

This clonotype showed up just a few times. The genes are TRBV27 and TRBJ1-6; unclear D gene. The CDR3 runs 13 residues. With 8 bases removed from V and 7 bases from J, the gap between germline ends came to 12 bases. CDR1 is MNHEY and CDR2 is SMNVEV in the germline V gene (reference sequence). The CDR3 coding sequence is TGTGCCAGCCGACCGGGCTTAAATTCACCCCTCCACTTT. Translation: CASRPGLNSPLHF.

This clonotype has ten or more counts. J is TRBJ2-2 and V is TRBV5-1; TRBD1 matches at 8 bases. CDR3 length equals 15 residues. After removal of 3 bases from V and 7 bases from J, the junction contained 8 bases not matched to a gene. Germline CDR1 and CDR2: SGHRS and YFSETQ. Here the CDR3 reads CASSSRTGRIGELFF. Written as DNA, the CDR3 is TGCGCCAGCAGCTCCAGGACAGGGAGGATCGGGGAGCTGTTTTTT.

The table lists this clonotype with many counts. The chain is built from TRBV9 and TRBJ2-1; TRBD2 aligns across 7 bases. CDR1 SGDLS and CDR2 YYNGEE come from the germline V gene. V gave up 3 bases and J gave up 5 bases; unmatched junction bases: 5. The CDR3 loop spans 14 amino acids. The CDR3 DNA sequence: TGTGCCAGCAGCGGATCTAGCGGAGACAATGAGCAGTTCTTC. Amino acid sequence: CASSGSSGDNEQFF.

In regard to this clonotype: A single base separates this from a much larger clone, so it may be a read error. The chain has TRBV7-8 and TRBJ2-5; 7 bases map to TRBD2. The CDR3 spans 15 residues. The germline gives CDR1 SGHVS, CDR2 FQNEAQ. CDR3: CASVWEGATPGTQDF. In DNA, the CDR3 is TGTGCCAGCGTCTGGGAGGGCGCCACACCGGGGACCCAGGACTTC.

About this clonotype itself: A read error may explain this, as a much larger clone is one base away. The V call is TRBV5-1, the J call TRBJ2-4; either TRBD1 or TRBD2 may supply D (5 bases each). Germline-derived CDR1 and CDR2 are SGHRS and YFSETQ. This CDR3 comprises 16 residues. Trimming shortened V by 3 bases and J by 11 bases, and 24 bases separated the two germline ends. The CDR3 nucleotides read TGCGCCAGCAGCTACCAGGCAGGGAAGAAGCGGCGCGTTCAGTACTTC. Residues: CASSYQAGKKRRVQYF. The whole variable domain, remainder taken from reference TRBV5-1 and TRBJ2-4, is KAGVTQTPRYLIKTRGQQVTLSCSPISGHRSVSWYQQTPGQGLQFLFEYFSETQRNKGNFPGRFSGRQFSNSRSEMNVSTLELGDSALYLCASSYQAGKKRRVQYFGAGTRLSVL.

V usage is TRBV5-1 and J usage is TRBJ2-2, with D possibly being TRBD1 (6 bases). V lost 3 bases, J lost 6 bases, and 15 bases lay in between. CDR3 length: 15 amino acids. Germline V CDR1 and CDR2: SGHRS, YFSETQ. DNA of the CDR3: TGCGCCAGCAGCTCTCCAGACAGGTCCTCCGGGGAGCTGTTTTTT. Its translation: CASSSPDRSSGELFF.

About this clonotype itself: A much larger clonotype is one base distant, so this may be a read error. J is TRBJ2-3 and V is TRBV13; a possible D gene is TRBD1 (5 bases). The J call is in doubt because the DNA end fits TRBJ2-1 better. The length of the CDR3 is 17 residues. CDR1 and CDR2 (germline): PRHDT, FYEKMQ (reference sequence). CDR3 amino acids: CASSLGRGGQDNYEQFF. The CDR3 coding sequence is TGTGCCAGCAGCTTGGGGCGCGGTGGCCAGGACAACTACGAGCAGTTCTTC.

This clonotype was recorded at least ten times. The CDR3 sequence: CASSLSPLGTQYF. The CDR3 coding sequence is TGTGCCAGCAGTTTATCCCCCCTAGGGACCCAGTACTTC. The rearrangement joins TRBV27 to TRBJ2-5, with D uncertain. CDR1 and CDR2 (germline): MNHEY, SMNVEV (reference sequence). The CDR3 extends over 13 amino acids. Trimming left V 0 bases short and J 7 bases short, with 9 bases between.

V and J are TRBV6-2 or TRBV6-3 and TRBJ2-1, with a weak D call TRBD2 (5 bases). CDR3 length equals 14 residues. Germline assignment: CDR1 MNHEY and CDR2 SVGEGT. Trimming left V 9 bases short and J 6 bases short, with 18 bases between. The CDR3 region has the DNA TGTGCCAGTTCCTACCAGCGCGGGCTCAATGAGCAGTTCTTC. It yields the protein CASSYQRGLNEQFF.

In its sample, this clonotype was seen a few times. V and J are TRBV27 and TRBJ2-3; no definite D call. The germline V gene encodes CDR1 MNHEY and CDR2 SMNVEV (reference sequence). Trimming removed 3 bases from V and 3 bases from J, with 10 bases in between. The length of the CDR3 is 14 residues. CDR3 residues: CASSFVWRTDTQYF. CDR3 DNA: TGTGCCAGCAGTTTCGTATGGCGGACAGATACGCAGTATTTT.

This clonotype was seen at least ten times. This chain connects TRBV20-1 to TRBJ2-1; 12 bases map to TRBD2. V lost 6 bases, J lost 9 bases, and 9 bases stayed unmatched. The CDR3 loop spans 14 amino acids. Per the germline V gene, CDR1 is DFQATT and CDR2 is SNEGSKA (reference sequence). This CDR3 reads CSALPSGRAGEQFF. The CDR3 DNA reads TGCAGTGCCCTACCTAGCGGGAGGGCCGGTGAGCAGTTCTTC.

This clonotype occurred many times. V is TRBV6-1 and J is TRBJ2-3; D not certain. V was shortened by 8 bases and J by 4 bases, with 13 bases between the two germline ends. This CDR3 region has 13 residues. From germline, CDR1 is MNHNS and CDR2 SASEGT. The CDR3 loop reads CASVESGADTQYF. The CDR3, as DNA: TGTGCCAGCGTCGAATCCGGAGCAGATACGCAGTATTTT.

This clonotype came up many times. The genes are TRBV20-1 and TRBJ1-6; TRBD1 is a possible D gene (5 bases). There are 16 residues in the CDR3. From germline, CDR1 is DFQATT and CDR2 SNEGSKA (reference sequence). The V gene lost 1 base and the J gene lost 7 bases, with 17 bases spanning the gap. This chain's CDR3 is CSARAQRPWGNSPLHF. The CDR3 region has the DNA TGCAGTGCTAGAGCGCAACGGCCTTGGGGGAATTCACCCCTCCACTTT.

In its sample, this clonotype was seen a few times. The gene calls are TRBV27 and TRBJ1-1, with D possibly being TRBD1 (6 bases). Germline CDR1 is MNHEY and CDR2 is SMNVEV (reference sequence). Trimming took 7 bases from V and 8 from J, leaving 20 bases between them. The CDR3 covers 14 residues. The CDR3 sequence: CASKVPRGQLEAFF. DNA for the CDR3: TGTGCCAGCAAAGTCCCCCGGGGGCAACTAGAAGCTTTCTTT.

This clonotype was recorded many times. This chain joins TRBV20-1 and TRBJ2-7, with D possibly called TRBD1 or TRBD2 (5 bases each). This CDR3 has 14 residues. V gave up 5 bases and J gave up 3 bases, with 17 bases separating them. Germline V gene lookup returns CDR1 DFQATT and CDR2 SNEGSKA (reference sequence). The CDR3 here is CSAVHRDRVYEQYF. The CDR3 coding sequence is TGCAGTGCTGTTCACCGGGACCGGGTCTACGAGCAGTACTTC.

This clonotype was seen at least ten times. This chain connects TRBV7-3 to TRBJ2-1; 8 nucleotides agree with TRBD1. The CDR3 runs to 16 residues. V trimming: 3 bases; J trimming: 2 bases; junction bases outside the gene matches: 6. Germline assignment: CDR1 SGHTA and CDR2 FQGTGA. CDR3 loop: CASSLDWGQAYNEQFF. In DNA form, the CDR3 reads TGTGCCAGCAGCTTGGATTGGGGACAGGCCTACAATGAGCAGTTCTTC.

CDR3 DNA: TGTGCCAGCAGTTCGACAGGGGGCGTCAATTCACCCCTCCACTTT. Protein: CASSSTGGVNSPLHF. The chain employs TRBV7-2 and TRBJ1-6, with TRBD1 matching over 10 bases. This CDR3 has 15 residues. The J segment lost 7 bases and the V segment lost 6 bases, leaving 6 bases of the junction unmatched. CDR1 is SGHTA, CDR2 FQGNSA, per germline.

This rearrangement joins TRBV6-1 to TRBJ2-5, with 14 bases that match TRBD2. V lost 1 base, J lost 5 bases, and 9 bases stayed unmatched. The germline V gene encodes CDR1 MNHNS and CDR2 SASEGT. This CDR3 contains 18 residues. The CDR3 here is CASSEVTSGGGDSETQYF. Written as DNA, the CDR3 is TGTGCCAGCAGTGAAGTGACTAGCGGGGGGGGTGATAGTGAGACCCAGTACTTC.

Many counts were recorded for this clonotype. V and J are TRBV5-1 and TRBJ1-4; 10 positions agree with TRBD1. The CDR3 runs to 17 residues. V gave up 0 bases and J gave up 3 bases; unmatched junction bases: 5. The germline V gene has CDR1 SGHRS and CDR2 YFSETQ. CDR3 residues: CASSLGGQGSANEKLFF. The CDR3 nucleotides read TGCGCCAGCAGCTTGGGGGGACAGGGGAGCGCTAATGAAAAACTGTTTTTT.

The V call is TRBV25-1, the J call TRBJ2-3; D ambiguous. The V end lost 3 bases, the J end lost 0 bases, and 10 bases lay between the germline ends. Germline-derived CDR1 and CDR2 are MGHDK and SYGVNS. CDR3 length: 15 residues. CDR3 in amino acids: CASSDSLRSTDTQYF. DNA of the CDR3: TGTGCCAGCAGTGACTCACTCCGGAGCACAGATACGCAGTATTTT.

This clonotype was detected a few times. The chain joins TRBV18 to TRBJ1-6, with TRBD1 as a possible D gene (5 bases). V was cut by 3 bases and J by 7 bases, with 13 bases left in between. Germline V lookup: CDR1 KGHSH, CDR2 LQKENI. This CDR3 spans 15 amino acids. In DNA, the CDR3 is TGTGCCAGCTCACCGGAAGCAGGGAGGAATTCACCCCTCCACTTT. Translated, it gives CASSPEAGRNSPLHF.

This clonotype occurred many times. The chain combines TRBV2 with TRBJ1-1; TRBD1 aligns across 9 bases. Germline values: CDR1 SNHLY, CDR2 FYNNEI. The V segment lost 9 bases and the J segment 2 bases; nucleotides outside the gene matches: 4. The CDR3 has 13 residues. The CDR3 region has the DNA TGTGCCAGGAACAGGGGGCTAAACACTGAAGCTTTCTTT. As protein: CARNRGLNTEAFF. Variable domain in full (rest from reference TRBV2 and TRBJ1-1): EPEVTQTPSHQVTQMGQEVILRCVPISNHLYFYWYRQILGQKVEFLVSFYNNEISEKSEIFDDQFSVERPDGSNFTLKIRSTKLEDSAMYFCARNRGLNTEAFFGQGTRLTVV.

The rearrangement joins TRBV28 to TRBJ2-5, with 16 bases matching TRBD2. CDR1 MDHEN and CDR2 SYDVKM come from the germline V gene. V was pared by 1 base and J by 5 bases, with 7 bases of the junction left unmatched. CDR3 length: 18 residues. This CDR3 reads CASSLSRGTSGGAETQYF. CDR3 coding DNA: TGTGCCAGCAGTTTATCTCGGGGGACTAGCGGGGGGGCCGAGACCCAGTACTTC.

In its sample, this clonotype was seen many times. CDR3 coding DNA: TGCGCCAGCAGCCGGGGAGGGACAGGGGGCCTGAACACTGAAGCTTTCTTT. Translation: CASSRGGTGGLNTEAFF. This chain links TRBV5-1 with TRBJ1-1; 12 bases are shared with TRBD1. V gave up 4 bases and J gave up 0 bases; unmatched junction bases: 7. The CDR3 sequence is 17 residues long. From germline, CDR1 is SGHRS and CDR2 YFSETQ. Using reference TRBV5-1 and TRBJ1-1 for the parts outside the CDR3, the full variable domain is KAGVTQTPRYLIKTRGQQVTLSCSPISGHRSVSWYQQTPGQGLQFLFEYFSETQRNKGNFPGRFSGRQFSNSRSEMNVSTLELGDSALYLCASSRGGTGGLNTEAFFGQGTRLTVV.